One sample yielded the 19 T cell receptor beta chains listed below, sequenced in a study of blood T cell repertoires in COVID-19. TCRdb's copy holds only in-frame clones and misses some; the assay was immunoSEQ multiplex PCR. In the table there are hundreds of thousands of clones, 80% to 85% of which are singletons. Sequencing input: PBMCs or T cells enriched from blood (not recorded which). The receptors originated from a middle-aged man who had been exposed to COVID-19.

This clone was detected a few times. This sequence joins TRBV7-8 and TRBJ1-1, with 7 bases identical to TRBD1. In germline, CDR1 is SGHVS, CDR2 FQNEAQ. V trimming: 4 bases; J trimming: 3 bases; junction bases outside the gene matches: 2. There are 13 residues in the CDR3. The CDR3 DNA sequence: TGTGCCAGCAGCTCAGGGGGATACACTGAAGCTTTCTTT. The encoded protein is CASSSGGYTEAFF. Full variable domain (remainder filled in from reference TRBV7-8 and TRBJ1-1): GAGVSQSPRYKVAKRGQDVALRCDPISGHVSLFWYQQALGQGPEFLTYFQNEAQLDKSGLPSDRFFAERPEGSVSTLKIQRTQQEDSAVYLCASSSGGYTEAFFGQGTRLTVV.

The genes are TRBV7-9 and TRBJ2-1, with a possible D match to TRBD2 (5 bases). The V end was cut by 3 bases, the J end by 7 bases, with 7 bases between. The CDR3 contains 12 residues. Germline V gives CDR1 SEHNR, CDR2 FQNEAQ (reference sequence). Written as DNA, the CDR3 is TGTGCCAGCAGCTTTCGGAGGAATGAGCAGTTCTTC. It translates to CASSFRRNEQFF.

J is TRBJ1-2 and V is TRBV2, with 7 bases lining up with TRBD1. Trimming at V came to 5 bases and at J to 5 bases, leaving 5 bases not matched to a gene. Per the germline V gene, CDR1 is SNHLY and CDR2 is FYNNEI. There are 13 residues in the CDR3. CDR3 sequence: CASSRDSSYGYTF. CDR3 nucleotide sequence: TGTGCCAGCAGTAGGGACAGTTCTTATGGCTACACCTTC.

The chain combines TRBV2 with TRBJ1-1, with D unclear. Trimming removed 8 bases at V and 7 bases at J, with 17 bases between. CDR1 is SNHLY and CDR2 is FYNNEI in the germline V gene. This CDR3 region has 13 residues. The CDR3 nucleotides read TGTGCCAGCGCGGATTCGATCGTCAGTGAAGCTTTCTTT. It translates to CASADSIVSEAFF.

The CDR3 protein is CAWRSDRGPSPLHF. CDR3 in DNA: TGTGCCTGGAGATCGGACAGGGGGCCTTCACCCCTCCACTTT. The gene calls are TRBV30 and TRBJ1-6; 11 nucleotides align to TRBD1. The CDR3 is 14 residues long. The germline V gene encodes CDR1 GTSNPN and CDR2 SVGIG (reference sequence). The J segment lost 9 bases and the V segment lost 3 bases, leaving 4 bases of the junction unmatched.

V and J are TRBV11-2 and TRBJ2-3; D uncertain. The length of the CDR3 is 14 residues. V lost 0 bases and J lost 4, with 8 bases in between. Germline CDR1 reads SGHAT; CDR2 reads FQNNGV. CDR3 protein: CASSLDPSADTQYF. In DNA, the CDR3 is TGTGCCAGCAGCTTAGATCCCTCAGCAGATACGCAGTATTTT.

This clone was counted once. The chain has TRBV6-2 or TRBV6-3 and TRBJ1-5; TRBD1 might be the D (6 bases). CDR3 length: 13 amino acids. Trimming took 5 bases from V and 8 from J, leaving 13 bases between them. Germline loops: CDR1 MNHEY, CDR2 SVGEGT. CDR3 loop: CASSRGQFEPQHF. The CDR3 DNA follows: TGTGCCAGCAGTCGCGGACAGTTTGAGCCCCAGCATTTT.

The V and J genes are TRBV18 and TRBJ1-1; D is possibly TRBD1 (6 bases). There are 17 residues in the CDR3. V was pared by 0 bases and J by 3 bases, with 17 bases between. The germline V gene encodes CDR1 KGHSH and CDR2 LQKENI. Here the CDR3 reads CASSPPEGGLVYTEAFF. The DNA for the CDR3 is TGTGCCAGCTCACCACCGGAGGGGGGGTTGGTATACACTGAAGCTTTCTTT.

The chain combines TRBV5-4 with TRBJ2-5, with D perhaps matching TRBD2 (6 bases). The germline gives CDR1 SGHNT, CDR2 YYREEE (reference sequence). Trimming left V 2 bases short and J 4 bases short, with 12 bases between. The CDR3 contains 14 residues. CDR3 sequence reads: CASSLRQRAETQYF. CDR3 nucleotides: TGTGCCAGCAGCTTACGACAGCGGGCAGAGACCCAGTACTTC.

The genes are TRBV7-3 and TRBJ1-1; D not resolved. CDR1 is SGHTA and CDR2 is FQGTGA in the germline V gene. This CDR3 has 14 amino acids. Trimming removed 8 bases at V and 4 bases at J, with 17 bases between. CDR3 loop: CASRRSTGVTEAFF. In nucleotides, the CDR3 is TGTGCCAGCCGGAGGTCAACGGGTGTCACTGAAGCTTTCTTT.

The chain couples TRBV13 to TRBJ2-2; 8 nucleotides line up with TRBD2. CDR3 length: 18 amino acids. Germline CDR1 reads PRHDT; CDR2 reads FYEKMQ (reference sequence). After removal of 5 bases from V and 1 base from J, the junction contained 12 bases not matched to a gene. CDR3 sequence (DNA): TGTGCCAGCAGCCCCCCAACCTTTAGCGGGGAGAACACCGGGGAGCTGTTTTTT. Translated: CASSPPTFSGENTGELFF.

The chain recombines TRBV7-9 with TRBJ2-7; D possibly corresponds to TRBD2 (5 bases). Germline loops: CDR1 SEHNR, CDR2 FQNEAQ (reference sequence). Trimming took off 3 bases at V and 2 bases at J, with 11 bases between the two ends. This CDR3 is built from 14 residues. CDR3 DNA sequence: TGTGCCAGCAGCTTCAAGCGGCCTCCCTACGAGCAGTACTTC. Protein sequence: CASSFKRPPYEQYF.

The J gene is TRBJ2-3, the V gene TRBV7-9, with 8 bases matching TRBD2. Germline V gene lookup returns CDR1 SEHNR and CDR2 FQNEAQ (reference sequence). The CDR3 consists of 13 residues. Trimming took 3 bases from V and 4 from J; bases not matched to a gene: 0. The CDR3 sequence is CASSFGGADTQYF. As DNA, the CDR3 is TGTGCCAGCAGCTTCGGGGGGGCAGATACGCAGTATTTT. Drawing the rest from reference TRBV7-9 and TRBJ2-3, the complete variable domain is DTGVSQNPRHKITKRGQNVTFRCDPISEHNRLYWYRQTLGQGPEFLTYFQNEAQLEKSRLLSDRFSAERPKGSFSTLEIQRTEQGDSAMYLCASSFGGADTQYFGPGTRLTVL.

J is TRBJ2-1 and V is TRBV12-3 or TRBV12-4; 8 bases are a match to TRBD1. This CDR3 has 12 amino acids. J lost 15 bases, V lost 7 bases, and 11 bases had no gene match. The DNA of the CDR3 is TGTGCCAGCACTGAACGAGGACAGGGCCCGTTCTTC. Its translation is CASTERGQGPFF.

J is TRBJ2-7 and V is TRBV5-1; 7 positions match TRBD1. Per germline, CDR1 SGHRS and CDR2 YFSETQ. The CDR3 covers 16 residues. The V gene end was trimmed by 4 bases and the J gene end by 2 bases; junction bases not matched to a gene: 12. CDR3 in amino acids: CASSLKGGRETYEQYF. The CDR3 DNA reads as TGCGCCAGCAGCCTAAAAGGGGGCAGGGAAACCTACGAGCAGTACTTC.

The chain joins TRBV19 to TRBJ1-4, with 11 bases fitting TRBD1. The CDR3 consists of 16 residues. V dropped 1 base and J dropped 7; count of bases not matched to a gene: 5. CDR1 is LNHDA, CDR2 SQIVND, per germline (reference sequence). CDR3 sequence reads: CASSIGSGQGVEKLFF. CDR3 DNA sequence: TGTGCCAGTAGTATAGGGTCGGGACAGGGGGTTGAAAAACTGTTTTTT.

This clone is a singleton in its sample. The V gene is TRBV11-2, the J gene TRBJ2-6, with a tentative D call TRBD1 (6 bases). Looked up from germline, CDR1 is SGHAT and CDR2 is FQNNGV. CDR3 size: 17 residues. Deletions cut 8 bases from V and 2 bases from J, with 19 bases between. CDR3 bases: TGTGCCAGCTGCACCGGGCCCCGACAGGCTGGGGCCAACGTCCTGACTTTC. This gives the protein CASCTGPRQAGANVLTF. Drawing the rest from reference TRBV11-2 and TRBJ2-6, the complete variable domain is EAGVAQSPRYKIIEKRQSVAFWCNPISGHATLYWYQQILGQGPKLLIQFQNNGVVDDSQLPKDRFSAERLKGVDSTLKIQPAKLEDSAVYLCASCTGPRQAGANVLTFGAGSRLTVL.

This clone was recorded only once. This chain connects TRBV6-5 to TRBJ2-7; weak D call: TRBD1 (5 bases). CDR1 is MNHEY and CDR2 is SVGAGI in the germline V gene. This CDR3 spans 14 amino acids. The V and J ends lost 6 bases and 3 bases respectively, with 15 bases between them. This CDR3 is CASRQDRLIYEQYF. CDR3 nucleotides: TGTGCCAGCAGACAGGACCGTCTTATCTACGAGCAGTACTTC.

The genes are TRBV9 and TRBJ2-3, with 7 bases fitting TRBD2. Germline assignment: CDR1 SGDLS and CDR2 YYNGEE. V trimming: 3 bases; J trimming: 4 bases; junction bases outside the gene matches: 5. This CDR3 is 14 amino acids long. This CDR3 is CASSGGTISDTQYF. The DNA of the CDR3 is TGTGCCAGCAGCGGGGGGACTATATCAGATACGCAGTATTTT.